These T cell receptor beta chains were read from a single sample in a study of T cell responses to AZD1222 COVID-19 vaccine. The protocol was immunoSEQ multiplex PCR, while the TCRdb copy is restricted to in-frame clones and leaves out a portion. The sample consists of tens of thousands of clones, over 85% of them appearing once. The sequencing here drew on peripheral blood, taken on day 0 of AZD1222 vaccination. These receptors all come from an adult in good health. The CDR3 runs from the conserved cysteine through the conserved F or W. D genes are given only for firm matches. Part of the rows lack a size; the others show once, few, many or a class for expanded clones.

v_call: TRBV3-1/TRBV3-2; d_call: NA; j_call: TRBJ1-2; clone_size: NA; cdr3_aa: CASSQDTGDYTF; cdr3_nt: TGTGCCAGCAGCCAAGATACCGGGGATTACACCTTC
v_call: TRBV19; d_call: NA; j_call: TRBJ1-2; clone_size: NA; cdr3_aa: CAAGTGGYTF; cdr3_nt: TGTGCCGCGGGGACGGGTGGCTACACCTTC
v_call: TRBV15; d_call: NA; j_call: TRBJ1-1; clone_size: NA; cdr3_aa: CATRLIRGASEAFF; cdr3_nt: TGTGCCACCAGGTTGATTAGGGGGGCGAGTGAAGCTTTCTTT
v_call: TRBV2; d_call: NA; j_call: TRBJ1-1; clone_size: NA; cdr3_aa: CAEYSGSEAFF; cdr3_nt: TGTGCCGAATACTCGGGATCCGAAGCTTTCTTT
v_call: TRBV5-6; d_call: NA; j_call: TRBJ1-6; clone_size: few; cdr3_aa: CASSLRQVMTSPLHF; cdr3_nt: TGTGCCAGCAGCTTACGACAGGTTATGACTTCACCCCTCCACTTT
v_call: TRBV18; d_call: TRBD1; j_call: TRBJ1-2; clone_size: NA; cdr3_aa: CASSLRDSYGYTF; cdr3_nt: TGTGCCAGCTCCCTCCGGGACAGCTATGGCTACACCTTC
v_call: TRBV9; d_call: TRBD2; j_call: TRBJ2-7; clone_size: NA; cdr3_aa: CASSGTGTSAAYEQYF; cdr3_nt: TGTGCCAGCAGCGGTACCGGGACTAGCGCGGCCTACGAGCAGTACTTC
v_call: TRBV10-3; d_call: NA; j_call: TRBJ1-1; clone_size: NA; cdr3_aa: CAISGGAEAFF; cdr3_nt: TGTGCCATCAGTGGGGGAGCTGAAGCTTTCTTT
v_call: TRBV28; d_call: NA; j_call: TRBJ1-1; clone_size: once; cdr3_aa: CASSSPQGNTEAFF; cdr3_nt: TGTGCCAGCAGTTCGCCTCAGGGGAACACTGAAGCTTTCTTT
v_call: TRBV12-3/TRBV12-4; d_call: NA; j_call: TRBJ2-2; clone_size: once; cdr3_aa: CASSFPNTGELFF; cdr3_nt: TGTGCCAGCAGTTTCCCAAACACCGGGGAGCTGTTTTTT
v_call: TRBV5-1; d_call: NA; j_call: TRBJ1-5; clone_size: few; cdr3_aa: CASSLTYGFEQPQHF; cdr3_nt: TGCGCCAGCAGCTTGACATATGGGTTCGAGCAGCCCCAGCATTTT
v_call: TRBV30; d_call: NA; j_call: TRBJ2-5; clone_size: NA; cdr3_aa: CAWSVRRLYTNYQETQYF; cdr3_nt: TGTGCCTGGAGTGTACGACGGCTTTACACAAATTACCAAGAGACCCAGTACTTC
v_call: TRBV18; d_call: NA; j_call: TRBJ2-2; clone_size: NA; cdr3_aa: CASSLLGGQNTGELFF; cdr3_nt: TGTGCCAGCTCACTCCTCGGGGGGCAGAACACCGGGGAGCTGTTTTTT
v_call: TRBV6-5; d_call: TRBD1; j_call: TRBJ1-4; clone_size: NA; cdr3_aa: CASRTGGISNEKLFF; cdr3_nt: TGTGCCAGCCGGACAGGGGGCATTTCTAATGAAAAACTGTTTTTT
v_call: TRBV5-1; d_call: NA; j_call: TRBJ2-1; clone_size: NA; cdr3_aa: CASSLPSLSAYNEQFF; cdr3_nt: TGCGCCAGCAGCTTACCTAGCCTCTCGGCGTACAATGAGCAGTTCTTC
v_call: TRBV2; d_call: NA; j_call: TRBJ2-7; clone_size: few; cdr3_aa: CASRRQTSYEQYF; cdr3_nt: TGTGCCAGCAGACGACAGACTTCCTACGAGCAGTACTTC
v_call: TRBV7-9; d_call: NA; j_call: TRBJ1-4; clone_size: NA; cdr3_aa: CASSLRYQGGEKLFF; cdr3_nt: TGTGCCAGCAGCTTACGATATCAGGGAGGTGAAAAACTGTTTTTT
v_call: TRBV11-2; d_call: NA; j_call: TRBJ1-3; clone_size: once; cdr3_aa: CASTIDRISGNTIYF; cdr3_nt: TGTGCCAGCACCATAGACAGAATCTCTGGAAACACCATATATTTT
v_call: TRBV9; d_call: NA; j_call: TRBJ2-1; clone_size: NA; cdr3_aa: CASSAEGISYNEQFF; cdr3_nt: TGTGCCAGCAGCGCGGAGGGGATCTCCTACAATGAGCAGTTCTTC
v_call: TRBV19; d_call: NA; j_call: TRBJ1-1; clone_size: NA; cdr3_aa: CASSVQGRSEAFF; cdr3_nt: TGTGCCAGTAGCGTACAGGGAAGGTCTGAAGCTTTCTTT
v_call: TRBV6-5; d_call: NA; j_call: TRBJ1-6; clone_size: NA; cdr3_aa: CASRPGTTYNSPLHF; cdr3_nt: TGTGCCAGCAGGCCTGGGACAACCTATAATTCACCCCTCCACTTT
v_call: TRBV19; d_call: NA; j_call: TRBJ1-1; clone_size: once; cdr3_aa: CASSRTENTEAFF; cdr3_nt: TGTGCCAGTAGTAGGACAGAAAACACTGAAGCTTTCTTT
v_call: TRBV19; d_call: NA; j_call: TRBJ1-3; clone_size: NA; cdr3_aa: CASSSPGGLGNTIYF; cdr3_nt: TGTGCCAGTAGTAGTCCGGGGGGGCTCGGAAACACCATATATTTT
v_call: TRBV6-5; d_call: TRBD1; j_call: TRBJ2-7; clone_size: NA; cdr3_aa: CASSRDRGFYEQYF; cdr3_nt: TGTGCCAGCAGCCGGGACAGGGGTTTCTACGAGCAGTACTTC
v_call: TRBV19; d_call: NA; j_call: TRBJ1-5; clone_size: NA; cdr3_aa: CASSIQGFQPQHF; cdr3_nt: TGTGCCAGTAGTATTCAGGGGTTTCAGCCCCAGCATTTT
v_call: TRBV18; d_call: TRBD1; j_call: TRBJ1-4; clone_size: NA; cdr3_aa: CASSPPGQGGEKLFF; cdr3_nt: TGTGCCAGCTCACCACCGGGACAGGGCGGTGAAAAACTGTTTTTT
v_call: TRBV2; d_call: NA; j_call: TRBJ1-5; clone_size: NA; cdr3_aa: CASGRGLSTGNQPQHF; cdr3_nt: TGTGCCAGCGGTAGGGGCCTTTCGACGGGCAATCAGCCCCAGCATTTT
v_call: TRBV9; d_call: NA; j_call: TRBJ1-3; clone_size: NA; cdr3_aa: CASSVEALANTIYF; cdr3_nt: TGTGCCAGCAGCGTTGAAGCACTAGCGAACACCATATATTTT
v_call: TRBV7-9; d_call: NA; j_call: TRBJ2-5; clone_size: NA; cdr3_aa: CASSPNGGLETQYF; cdr3_nt: TGTGCCAGCAGCCCTAACGGGGGGCTGGAGACCCAGTACTTC